Here is one TCR beta chain with its context. Produced via immunoSEQ multiplex PCR; TCRdb's table is partial and in-frame only. The profile shows about 170,000 clones, over 75% of them singletons. This record belongs to a study of T cell responses to AZD1222 COVID-19 vaccine. The CDR3 is made up of 13 amino acids. Germline assignment: CDR1 LGHNA and CDR2 YNFKEQ. The J segment lost 14 bases and the V segment lost 0 bases, leaving 7 bases of the junction unmatched. This sequence joins TRBV4-2 and TRBJ1-2; 9 nucleotides agree with TRBD1. Sequenced material: peripheral blood, taken on day 0 of AZD1222 vaccination. This clonotype originated in an adult in good health. The CDR3 reads CASSQEMDRGLTF. The CDR3, as DNA: TGTGCCAGCAGCCAAGAGATGGACAGGGGTCTGACCTTC.